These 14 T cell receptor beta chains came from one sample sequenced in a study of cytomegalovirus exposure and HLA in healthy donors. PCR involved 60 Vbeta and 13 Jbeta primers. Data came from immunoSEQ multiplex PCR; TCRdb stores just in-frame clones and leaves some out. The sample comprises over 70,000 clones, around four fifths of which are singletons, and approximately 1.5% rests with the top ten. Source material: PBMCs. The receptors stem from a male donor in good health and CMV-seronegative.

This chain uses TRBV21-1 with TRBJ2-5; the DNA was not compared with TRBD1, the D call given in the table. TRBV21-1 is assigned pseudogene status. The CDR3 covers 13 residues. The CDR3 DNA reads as TGTGCCCGCGCCGGACAGGGAGAAGAGACCCAGTACTTC. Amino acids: CARAGQGEETQYF.

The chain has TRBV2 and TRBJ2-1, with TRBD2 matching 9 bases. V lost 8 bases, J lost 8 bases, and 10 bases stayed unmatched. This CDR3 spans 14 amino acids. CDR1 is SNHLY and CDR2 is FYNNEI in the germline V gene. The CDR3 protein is CASGGAGGGHEQFF. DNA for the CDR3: TGTGCCAGCGGTGGAGCGGGAGGCGGGCATGAGCAGTTCTTC.

The CDR3 protein is CASSPATGPSGNTIYF. The DNA for the CDR3 is TGTGCCAGCAGCCCCGCGACAGGGCCCTCTGGAAACACCATATATTTT. J is TRBJ1-3 and V is TRBV28, with 7 bases fitting TRBD1. Germline V gene sequence: CDR1 MDHEN, CDR2 SYDVKM. Unmatched junction bases numbered 8, after V lost 6 bases and J lost 0 bases. The CDR3 runs to 16 residues.

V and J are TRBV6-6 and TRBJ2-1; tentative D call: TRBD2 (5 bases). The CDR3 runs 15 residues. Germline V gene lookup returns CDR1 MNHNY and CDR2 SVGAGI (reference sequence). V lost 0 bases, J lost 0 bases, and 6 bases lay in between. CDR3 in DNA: TGTGCCAGCAGTTACTCGGACTTCTCCTACAATGAGCAGTTCTTC. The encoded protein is CASSYSDFSYNEQFF.

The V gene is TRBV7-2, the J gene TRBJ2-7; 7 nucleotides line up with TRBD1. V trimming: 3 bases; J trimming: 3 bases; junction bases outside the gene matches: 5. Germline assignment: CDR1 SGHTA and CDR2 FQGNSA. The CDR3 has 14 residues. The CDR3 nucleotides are TGTGCCAGCAGCTTTCTTGGACAGGTCTACGAGCAGTACTTC. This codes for CASSFLGQVYEQYF.

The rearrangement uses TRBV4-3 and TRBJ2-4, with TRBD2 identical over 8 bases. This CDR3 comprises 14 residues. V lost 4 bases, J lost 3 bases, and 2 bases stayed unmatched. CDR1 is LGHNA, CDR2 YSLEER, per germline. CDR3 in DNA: TGCGCCAGCAGCCCCCGGGAGGGCAAAAACATTCAGTACTTC. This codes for CASSPREGKNIQYF.

The CDR3 nucleotides are TGTGCCAGCTCACCGGGAGGGGTGAACACTGAAGCTTTCTTT. Translating gives CASSPGGVNTEAFF. The rearrangement uses TRBV18 and TRBJ1-1; tentative D call: TRBD1 (5 bases). The CDR3 has 14 amino acids. Germline CDR1 and CDR2: KGHSH and LQKENI. V lost 3 bases to trimming and J lost 0 bases, with 8 bases between them.

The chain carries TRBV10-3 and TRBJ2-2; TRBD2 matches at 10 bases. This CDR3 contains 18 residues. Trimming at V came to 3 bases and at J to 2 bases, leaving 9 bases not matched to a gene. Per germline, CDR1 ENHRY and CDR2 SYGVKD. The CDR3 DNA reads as TGTGCCATCAGTGAAAGGTTAGCGGGAGGTCCTAACACCGGGGAGCTGTTTTTT. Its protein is CAISERLAGGPNTGELFF.

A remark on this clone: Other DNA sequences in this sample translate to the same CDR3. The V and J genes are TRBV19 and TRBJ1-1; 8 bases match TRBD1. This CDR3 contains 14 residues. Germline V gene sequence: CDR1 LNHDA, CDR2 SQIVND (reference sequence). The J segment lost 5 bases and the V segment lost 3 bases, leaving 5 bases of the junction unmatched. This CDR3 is CASSMARGRTEAFF. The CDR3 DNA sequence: TGTGCCAGTAGTATGGCCAGGGGGCGGACTGAAGCTTTCTTT. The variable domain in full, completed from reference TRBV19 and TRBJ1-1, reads DGGITQSPKYLFRKEGQNVTLSCEQNLNHDAMYWYRQDPGQGLRLIYYSQIVNDFQKGDIAEGYSVSREKKESFPLTVTSAQKNPTAFYLCASSMARGRTEAFFGQGTRLTVV.

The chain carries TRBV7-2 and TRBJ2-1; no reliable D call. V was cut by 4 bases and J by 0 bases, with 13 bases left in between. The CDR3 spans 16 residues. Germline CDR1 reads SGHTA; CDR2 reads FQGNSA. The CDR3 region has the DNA TGTGCCAGCAGCTATATGCGGTTGAGCTCCTACAATGAGCAGTTCTTC. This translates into CASSYMRLSSYNEQFF.

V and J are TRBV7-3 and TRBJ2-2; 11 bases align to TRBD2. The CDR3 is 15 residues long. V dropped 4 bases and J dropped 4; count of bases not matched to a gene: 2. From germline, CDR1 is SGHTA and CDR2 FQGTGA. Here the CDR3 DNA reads TGTGCCAGCAGCTCCCTAGCGGGGGGCACCGGGGAGCTGTTTTTT. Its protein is CASSSLAGGTGELFF.

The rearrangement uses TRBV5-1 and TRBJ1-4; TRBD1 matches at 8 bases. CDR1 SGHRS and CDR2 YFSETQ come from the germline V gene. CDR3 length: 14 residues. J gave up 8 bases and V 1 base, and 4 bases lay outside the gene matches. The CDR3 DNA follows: TGCGCCAGCAGCTTGAACAGGGGGTACGAAAAACTGTTTTTT. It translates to CASSLNRGYEKLFF.

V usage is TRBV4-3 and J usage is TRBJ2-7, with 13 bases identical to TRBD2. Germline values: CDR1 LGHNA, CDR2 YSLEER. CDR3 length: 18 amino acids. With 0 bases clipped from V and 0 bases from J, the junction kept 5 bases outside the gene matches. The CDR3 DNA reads TGCGCCAGCAGCCAAGATACTAGCGGGGGGGCGGCCTCCTACGAGCAGTACTTC. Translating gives CASSQDTSGGAASYEQYF.

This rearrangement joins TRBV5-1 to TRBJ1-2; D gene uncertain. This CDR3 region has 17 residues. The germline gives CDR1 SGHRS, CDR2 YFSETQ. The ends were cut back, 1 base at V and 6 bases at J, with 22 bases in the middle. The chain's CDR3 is CASSLRTAGIAANGYTF. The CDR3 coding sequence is TGCGCCAGCAGCTTGAGGACGGCGGGAATCGCGGCCAATGGCTACACCTTC. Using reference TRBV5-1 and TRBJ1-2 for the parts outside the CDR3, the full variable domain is KAGVTQTPRYLIKTRGQQVTLSCSPISGHRSVSWYQQTPGQGLQFLFEYFSETQRNKGNFPGRFSGRQFSNSRSEMNVSTLELGDSALYLCASSLRTAGIAANGYTFGSGTRLTVV.